This TCR beta chain came from a study of blood T cells in healthy people across ages. Findings and limits, study-wide: A strong correlation was seen between TCR beta diversity and naive T cell percentage.

In the case of this clonotype: Its antigen is not identified.

Trimming shortened V by 7 bases and J by 5 bases, and 14 bases separated the two germline ends. Germline V gene data show CDR1 as MNHNS and CDR2 as SASEGT. The length of the CDR3 is 13 residues. A sample-barcoded 5' primer and a J-beta primer mix were used in a second PCR of roughly 7 to 11 cycles. Each cDNA molecule received a tag from a template-switch adaptor that had 12 random nucleotides. TCRdb processed the 5' RACE reads anew with MiXCR; each CDR3 protein has one entry. Of 550,000 to 600,000 distinct CDR3 sequences in the sample, 27% were seen once. Isolating PBMCs gave at least 6 million of these cells per sample. Per sample, no less than 5.5 micrograms of total RNA were extracted.

The chain combines TRBV6-1 with TRBJ2-5; D ambiguous. The source of this sequence is a woman in her 70s in good health. Sequenced input: blood. The DNA for the CDR3 is TGTGCCAGCATTACCAACCCCCCCGAGACCCAGTACTTC. This translates into CASITNPPETQYF.